This T cell receptor beta chain was documented in a study of CD8+ T cells in alopecia areata. For the study at large: Tofacitinib ran for 6 to 18 months before 6 months off drug.

Overall study findings and caveats: Among the 100 top clones, expanded CD8+ clones, like scalp clonality, were significantly decreased by tofacitinib.

With regard to this clone: Antigen: not known.

The CDR3 has 15 amino acids. Germline CDR1 is SGHVS and CDR2 is FNYEAQ. The V end lost 6 bases, the J end lost 0 bases, and 15 bases lay between the germline ends. The treatment is: oral pan-JAK inhibitor, 5-10 mg twice daily. Extraction and reverse transcription of RNA yielded cDNA as the sequencing template. Sequencing used immunoSEQ multiplex PCR; TCRdb keeps in-frame clones, though not all of them. The table shows some 200,000 clones, with roughly 64% occurring only once. The origin of this receptor is a human donor with alopecia areata. The chain recombines TRBV7-6 with TRBJ2-7, with D possibly being TRBD1 (6 bases). This sample comprised CD4+ T cells sorted from blood, obtained at week 24, from a patient treated with tofacitinib. In DNA form, the CDR3 reads TGTGCCAGCAGTGCTCAGGGGTCGGGCTCCTACGAGCAGTACTTC. It is translated as CASSAQGSGSYEQYF.